Reported below is one T cell receptor (beta chain). Antigen specificity is unknown. This entry belongs to a study of blood T cells in healthy people across ages. V gave up 2 bases and J gave up 4 bases, with 14 bases separating them. There are 15 residues in the CDR3. Germline V CDR1 and CDR2: SGHTA, FQGNSA. General study results and limits: TCR beta diversity was tightly associated with the proportion of naive T cells.

For the second PCR, which ran for 7 to 11 cycles, a sample-barcoded 5' primer and a J-beta primer mix were used. MiXCR, applied by TCRdb to the 5' RACE reads, yields one record per CDR3 protein. The sample has about 1.4 million distinct CDR3 sequences; around 59% are singletons. The origin of this receptor is a man aged 18 to 29 in good health. The gene calls are TRBV7-2 and TRBJ1-2; D is unresolved. Sequenced material: blood. This CDR3 reads CASSLIADRAYGYTF. The CDR3 region has the DNA TGTGCCAGCAGCTTAATCGCAGACCGAGCCTATGGCTACACCTTC.